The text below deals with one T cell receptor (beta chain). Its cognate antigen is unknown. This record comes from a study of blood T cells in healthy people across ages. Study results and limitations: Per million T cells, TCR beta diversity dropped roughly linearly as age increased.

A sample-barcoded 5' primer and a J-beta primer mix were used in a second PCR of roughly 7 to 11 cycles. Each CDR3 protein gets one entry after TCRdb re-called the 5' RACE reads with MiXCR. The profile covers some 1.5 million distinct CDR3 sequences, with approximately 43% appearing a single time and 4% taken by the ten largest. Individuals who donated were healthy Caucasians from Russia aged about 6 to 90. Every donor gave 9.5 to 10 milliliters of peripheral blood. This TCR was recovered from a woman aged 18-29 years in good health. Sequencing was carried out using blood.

The CDR3 loop is CASSLAWDRQGYGYTF. The CDR3 coding sequence is TGTGCCAGCAGCTTAGCCTGGGACAGGCAGGGATATGGCTACACCTTC. The chain carries TRBV7-2 and TRBJ1-2, with 8 bases identical to TRBD1. The CDR3 sequence is 16 residues long. Germline V CDR1 and CDR2: SGHTA, FQGNSA. V was pared by 0 bases and J by 5 bases, with 8 bases of the junction left unmatched.